These 4 T cell receptor beta chains share one sample of origin, sequenced in a study of graft-versus-host responses after intestinal transplantation (dated by TCRdb to the early 2020s). Intraepithelial and lamina propria lymphocytes were isolated from graft specimens using dithiothreitol, EDTA incubations and collagenase D digestion. Receptors were amplified or captured by the immunoSEQ multiplex PCR assay. Imported from immuneACCESS, the table was reduced by TCRdb to in-frame sequences with V and J called. These copies leave out some clones; in studies compared against another copy, an unresolved V gene accounts for under half, and the cause of the remainder is not known. The sample records 60,000 to 65,000 clones, 89% of which are singletons. The ten largest make up about 1.6% of the sample. Sequenced here: ileum tissue, sampled 350 to 400 days after transplant. Receptor source: a human patient who received an intestinal transplant, so some T cells may come from the graft donor.

J is TRBJ2-7 and V is TRBV13; 15 bases are a match to TRBD2. Germline CDR1 PRHDT, CDR2 FYEKMQ (reference sequence). This CDR3 is built from 15 residues. J gave up 6 bases and V 4 bases, and 4 bases lay outside the gene matches. In DNA form, the CDR3 reads TGTGCCAGCAGCTGGGGACTAGCGGGAGGCCGCGAGCAGTACTTC. Protein: CASSWGLAGGREQYF.

The chain employs TRBV30 and TRBJ2-3; maybe TRBD2 (6 bases). The CDR3 contains 14 residues. V shed 1 base and J shed 1 base, with 9 bases lying between them. Looked up from germline, CDR1 is GTSNPN and CDR2 is SVGIG (reference sequence). CDR3 nucleotides: TGTGCCTGGAGTGAAGCGGGCCGCACAGATACGCAGTATTTT. The encoded protein is CAWSEAGRTDTQYF.

The chain recombines TRBV10-3 with TRBJ2-7; 7 bases map to TRBD2. Germline CDR1 ENHRY, CDR2 SYGVKD. The CDR3 extends over 14 amino acids. With V trimmed by 0 bases and J by 6 bases, 5 bases remained unmatched. The CDR3 reads CAISESGREGEQYF. The CDR3 DNA is TGTGCCATCAGTGAGTCGGGCAGGGAGGGCGAGCAGTACTTC.

In its sample, this clone was seen once. V is TRBV9 and J is TRBJ2-5, with 10 bases fitting TRBD2. V trimming: 4 bases; J trimming: 8 bases; junction bases outside the gene matches: 8. Germline values: CDR1 SGDLS, CDR2 YYNGEE. This CDR3 is 14 amino acids long. The DNA for the CDR3 is TGTGCCAGCAGCCCCTGGCTAGCGGGAGCTACCCAGTACTTC. Its translation: CASSPWLAGATQYF.